This TCR beta chain was obtained from a study of OX40 agonist ivuxolimab in advanced cancers. Study details: Ivuxolimab, an antibody that agonizes OX40 (CD134), was administered to the patients.

This clone was found a few times. Clones were read by immunoSEQ multiplex PCR, and TCRdb kept only the in-frame ones, dropping some. The sample records 40,000 to 55,000 clones, 84% being singletons. V was shortened by 3 bases and J by 11 bases, with 10 bases between the two germline ends. The CDR3 has 11 residues. Germline-derived CDR1 and CDR2 are LGHNA and YNFKEQ. Exclusion of a patient followed from autoimmune disease history or systemic immunosuppression. V gene TRBV4-2 combines with J gene TRBJ1-1; D possibly corresponds to TRBD1 (6 bases). Sequenced here: CD4+ or CD8+ T cells sorted from blood, sampled in a trial of the OX40 agonist ivuxolimab. This receptor was taken from an adult with an advanced solid tumor such as melanoma, head and neck, liver or kidney cancer. This CDR3 is CASSHSGGAFF. CDR3 sequence (DNA): TGTGCCAGCAGCCATTCCGGGGGCGCTTTCTTT.